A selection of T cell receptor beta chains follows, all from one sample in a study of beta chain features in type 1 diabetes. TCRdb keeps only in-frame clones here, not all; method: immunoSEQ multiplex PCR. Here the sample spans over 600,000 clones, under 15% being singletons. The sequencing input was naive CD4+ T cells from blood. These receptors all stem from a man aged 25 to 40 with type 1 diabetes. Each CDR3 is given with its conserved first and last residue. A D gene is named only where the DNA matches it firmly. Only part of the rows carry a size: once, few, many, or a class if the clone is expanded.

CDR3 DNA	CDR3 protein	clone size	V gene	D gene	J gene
TGTGCCAGCAGTGCATGGGCAGTGAACACTGAAGCTTTCTTT	CASSAWAVNTEAFF	few	TRBV2	.	TRBJ1-1
TGTGCCAGCAGCTTAGGGGGTCAAGAGACCCAGTACTTC	CASSLGGQETQYF	few	TRBV11-2	.	TRBJ2-5
TGTGCCAGCAGTGAACAGGGAGGAGGGGATACGCAGTATTTT	CASSEQGGGDTQYF	few	TRBV2	.	TRBJ2-3
TGTGCCAGCAGCCCAATGGTAATGGAGACCCAGTACTTC	CASSPMVMETQYF	few	TRBV7-2	.	TRBJ2-5
TGTGCCAGCAGTGAATATTCAGGGGGCGCCGTTGATGGCTACACCTTC	CASSEYSGGAVDGYTF	few	TRBV25-1	TRBD1	TRBJ1-2
TGTGCCACCAGCAGAGATCGCCAACCAGAGACCCAGTACTTC	CATSRDRQPETQYF	.	TRBV15	.	TRBJ2-5
TGCGCCAGCAGCTTGGGACAGGACATTAGCGAGCAGTACTTC	CASSLGQDISEQYF	.	TRBV5-1	.	TRBJ2-7
TGTGCCAGCAGTCCCGACAGGGGGTCATGGAATGAGCAGTTCTTC	CASSPDRGSWNEQFF	.	TRBV28	TRBD1	TRBJ2-1
TGCAGCGTCGCCGGGAGACTTTCGGACGAGCAGTACTTC	CSVAGRLSDEQYF	few	TRBV29-1	.	TRBJ2-7
TGTGCCAGCAGTTACACAGGGGGCGGCTACACCTTC	CASSYTGGGYTF	.	TRBV25-1	TRBD1	TRBJ1-2
TGTGCCAGCAGCTTAGGTAGCGGGGGGATCAATGAGCAGTTCTTC	CASSLGSGGINEQFF	.	TRBV7-8	TRBD2	TRBJ2-1
TGTGCCAGCAGCTTAATAGCCGAAGAGACCCAGTACTTC	CASSLIAEETQYF	few	TRBV11-2	.	TRBJ2-5
TGTGCCAGCAGCTTATCCGCGAGAGGGGGCGGGACAGATACGCAGTATTTT	CASSLSARGGGTDTQYF	few	TRBV7-8	TRBD1	TRBJ2-3
TGCAGCGTCCTACCGACAGCGAACACTGAAGCTTTCTTT	CSVLPTANTEAFF	few	TRBV29-1	.	TRBJ1-1
TGTGCCAGCTCACTCCCACCAGGGCGTTCGAGCAATCAGCCCCAGCATTTT	CASSLPPGRSSNQPQHF	few	TRBV18	.	TRBJ1-5
TGTGCCAGCAGTATGGGACAGGGGTGGTCTGGGGCCAACGTCCTGACTTTC	CASSMGQGWSGANVLTF	.	TRBV27	TRBD1	TRBJ2-6
TGTGCCAGCAGCCCCCCCAGGAGTGGAGGGTACGAGCAGTACTTC	CASSPPRSGGYEQYF	.	TRBV13	.	TRBJ2-7
TGTGCCAGCAGTTACTCGATTGCACAGGGGGTTTACGAGCAGTACTTC	CASSYSIAQGVYEQYF	few	TRBV6-5	TRBD1	TRBJ2-7
TGTGCCAGCAGGTCCCAGGGGGGAACTAGCACAGATACGCAGTATTTT	CASRSQGGTSTDTQYF	.	TRBV7-8	.	TRBJ2-3
TGCGCCAGCAGCTTGGCCGAAGGGAACGCTAACTATGGCTACACCTTC	CASSLAEGNANYGYTF	.	TRBV5-1	.	TRBJ1-2
TGTGCCAGCAGCTTCGGGGGGGCCGAGACCCAGTACTTC	CASSFGGAETQYF	.	TRBV25-1	TRBD2	TRBJ2-5
TGTGCCAGCAGCGTAGACTCCGGGACAGAGGCTAACTATGGCTACACCTTC	CASSVDSGTEANYGYTF	few	TRBV9	TRBD1	TRBJ1-2
TGTGCCAGCAGTTACCATCCCGCAGATACGCAGTATTTT	CASSYHPADTQYF	few	TRBV6-5	.	TRBJ2-3
TGTGCCAGCAGCTTCGGTGCGAACACCGGGGAGCTGTTTTTT	CASSFGANTGELFF	few	TRBV7-9	.	TRBJ2-2
TGCAGCGTTTACGGGACTAGCGGCACAGATACGCAGTATTTT	CSVYGTSGTDTQYF	few	TRBV29-1	TRBD2	TRBJ2-3
TGTGCCTGGAGTGGACAGCCTCAAGAGACCCAGTACTTC	CAWSGQPQETQYF	few	TRBV30	.	TRBJ2-5
TGTGCCAGCAGCTTAGAAGGGACAGGTTTGAGGGAGCAGTACTTC	CASSLEGTGLREQYF	.	TRBV7-9	TRBD1	TRBJ2-7
TGCAGCGTCGCCCCCAAGATGCGGACTGAAGCTTTCTTT	CSVAPKMRTEAFF	.	TRBV29-1	.	TRBJ1-1
TGTGCCGTTCAACGAGGGTTAGGGGCCGGGGAGCTGTTTTTT	CAVQRGLGAGELFF	few	TRBV6-6	.	TRBJ2-2
TGCGCCAGCAGCTTGGCCCAGGGCACAGATACGCAGTATTTT	CASSLAQGTDTQYF	.	TRBV5-1	.	TRBJ2-3
TGTGCCAGCAGCTTGACGGGGAGCTCTGGAAACACCATATATTTT	CASSLTGSSGNTIYF	few	TRBV5-6	.	TRBJ1-3
TGTGCCAGCAGCCACCCTTACGCAGGGAGCGGTGAGCAGTTCTTC	CASSHPYAGSGEQFF	few	TRBV14	.	TRBJ2-1
TGTGCCAGCAGCGTAGGACTAGCGGGCTACAATGAGCAGTTCTTC	CASSVGLAGYNEQFF	few	TRBV9	TRBD2	TRBJ2-1
TGTGCCAGCTCACCATATCTTGGGACGGGGGGGCCCTCCAATGAGCAGTTCTTC	CASSPYLGTGGPSNEQFF	few	TRBV18	TRBD2	TRBJ2-1
TGTGCCACCAGTTTGGCTCGGAATACAGGCTATGGCTACACCTTC	CATSLARNTGYGYTF	few	TRBV15	.	TRBJ1-2
TGCAGCATACGAGGACATACCTCAAACTATGGCTACACCTTC	CSIRGHTSNYGYTF	.	TRBV29-1	.	TRBJ1-2
TGTGCCAGCAGCTTAGGCGGAGGGGCCGGCCCGACCCAGTACTTC	CASSLGGGAGPTQYF	few	TRBV7-2	.	TRBJ2-5
TGTGCCAGCAGCCAATCCGGGGGATTAATCACCGGGGAGCTGTTTTTT	CASSQSGGLITGELFF	.	TRBV14	.	TRBJ2-2
TGCGCCAGCAGCCTCAGGGGCAGCGACGAGCAGTACTTC	CASSLRGSDEQYF	few	TRBV4-3	.	TRBJ2-7
TGCAGTGCTAGGATCGAATCAACCCAGCATTTT	CSARIESTQHF	few	TRBV20-1	.	TRBJ1-5
TGTGCCAGCAGCGTCAGTAGCGGGGCAACGCAGTATTTT	CASSVSSGATQYF	few	TRBV9	TRBD2	TRBJ2-3
TGTGCCAGCGTACCAGGGGGTTCCTCCTACGAGCAGTACTTC	CASVPGGSSYEQYF	few	TRBV11-3	TRBD1	TRBJ2-7
TGTGCCAGCAGTCTTCTAGGACGCGAGCAGTACTTC	CASSLLGREQYF	few	TRBV2	.	TRBJ2-7
TGTGCCAGCAGCGTAGGGGCTAGCGGGCCGGGGGAGACCCAGTACTTC	CASSVGASGPGETQYF	few	TRBV9	TRBD2	TRBJ2-5
TGCGCCAGCAGCGTGGACAACTACGAGCAGTACTTC	CASSVDNYEQYF	few	TRBV5-1	.	TRBJ2-7
TGTGCCATCAGCCGGACTAGCGGGGCCTACAATGAGCAGTTCTTC	CAISRTSGAYNEQFF	.	TRBV10-3	TRBD2	TRBJ2-1
TGTGCCAGCAGCCCACAGGGGTTCAATTCACCCCTCCACTTT	CASSPQGFNSPLHF	.	TRBV7-2	TRBD1	TRBJ1-6
TGTGCCAGCAGTTCCCGCACAGATACGCAGTATTTT	CASSSRTDTQYF	few	TRBV6-5	.	TRBJ2-3
TGTGCCAGCTCCCCATATGATGTTTACGAGCAGTACTTC	CASSPYDVYEQYF	few	TRBV18	.	TRBJ2-7
TGTGCCAGCAGCGTAGGCGATTGGAGTGAGCAGTTCTTC	CASSVGDWSEQFF	.	TRBV9	.	TRBJ2-1
TGTGCCAGCAGTTACCGTCTATCCGGACAGGGTTACGAGCAGTACTTC	CASSYRLSGQGYEQYF	.	TRBV6-5	TRBD1	TRBJ2-7
TGTGCCAGCAGCTTAGGGACAGGGGAAGGAGAGACCCAGTACTTC	CASSLGTGEGETQYF	.	TRBV7-2	TRBD1	TRBJ2-5
TGTGCCAGCAGCGCGATTTACAGTAGCACAGATACGCAGTATTTT	CASSAIYSSTDTQYF	.	TRBV6-4	.	TRBJ2-3
TGTGCCAGCAGCCAGGGCGCTGGAAACACCATATATTTT	CASSQGAGNTIYF	few	TRBV9	.	TRBJ1-3
TGTGCCAGCAGCTTAGGGCTGACCGAGAAGTACTTC	CASSLGLTEKYF	few	TRBV7-2	.	TRBJ2-5
TGTGCCAGCAGTCGGGACAGCCCTTACGAGCAGTACTTC	CASSRDSPYEQYF	.	TRBV5-6	TRBD1	TRBJ2-7
TGTGCCAGCAGTGAAGCGATGGGGGCCTACGGCTACACCTTC	CASSEAMGAYGYTF	.	TRBV6-1	.	TRBJ1-2